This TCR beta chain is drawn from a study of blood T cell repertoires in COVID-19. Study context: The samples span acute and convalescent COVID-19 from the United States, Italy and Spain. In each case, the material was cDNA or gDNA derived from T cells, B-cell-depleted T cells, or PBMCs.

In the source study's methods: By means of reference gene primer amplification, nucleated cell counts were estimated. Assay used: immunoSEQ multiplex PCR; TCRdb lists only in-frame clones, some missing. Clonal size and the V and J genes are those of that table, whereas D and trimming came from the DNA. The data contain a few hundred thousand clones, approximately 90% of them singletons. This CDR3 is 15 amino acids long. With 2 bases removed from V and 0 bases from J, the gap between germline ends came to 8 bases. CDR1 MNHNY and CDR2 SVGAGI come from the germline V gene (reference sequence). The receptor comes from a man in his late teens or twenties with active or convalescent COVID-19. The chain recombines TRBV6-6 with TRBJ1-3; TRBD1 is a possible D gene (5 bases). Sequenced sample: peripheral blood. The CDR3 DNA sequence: TGTGCCAGCAGTTACGACAGCATCTCTGGAAACACCATATATTTT. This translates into CASSYDSISGNTIYF.